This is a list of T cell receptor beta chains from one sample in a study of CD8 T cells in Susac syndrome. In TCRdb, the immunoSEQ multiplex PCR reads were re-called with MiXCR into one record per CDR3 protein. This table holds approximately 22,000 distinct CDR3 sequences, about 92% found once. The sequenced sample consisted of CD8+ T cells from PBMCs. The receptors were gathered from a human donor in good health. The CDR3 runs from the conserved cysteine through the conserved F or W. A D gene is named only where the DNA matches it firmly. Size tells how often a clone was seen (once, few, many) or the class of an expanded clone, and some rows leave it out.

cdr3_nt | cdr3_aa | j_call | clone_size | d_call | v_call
TGTGCCAGCAGCTTAAGGGAGACAGGGAACACTGAAGCTTTCTTT | CASSLRETGNTEAFF | TRBJ1-1 | NA | NA | TRBV5-4
TGTGCCAGCAGTCCAGGGGTAGGAGGGGATCAGCCCCAGCATTTT | CASSPGVGGDQPQHF | TRBJ1-5 | NA | NA | TRBV27
TGTGCCAGCAGTTTAGCAGGGGTCACAGATACGCAGTATTTT | CASSLAGVTDTQYF | TRBJ2-3 | NA | NA | TRBV12-3/TRBV12-4
TGCAGTGCTCCCGGGACAGGGGACGATCAGCCCCAGCATTTT | CSAPGTGDDQPQHF | TRBJ1-5 | NA | TRBD1 | TRBV20-1
TGTGCCAGCAGCTCCGACACGGGGGAGCAGTACTTC | CASSSDTGEQYF | TRBJ2-7 | NA | NA | TRBV7-6
TGTGCCAGCAGCCAAGAAGGGATTTGGGATGGCTACACCTTC | CASSQEGIWDGYTF | TRBJ1-2 | NA | NA | TRBV14
TGTGCCAGCAGCCGGTCCGGGGAGCTGTTTTTT | CASSRSGELFF | TRBJ2-2 | NA | NA | TRBV14
TGCAGTGCTAGGGCGACAGAACTCGAGCAGTACTTC | CSARATELEQYF | TRBJ2-7 | few | NA | TRBV20-1
TGCGCCAGCAGCCAAGATCTGAGAGGAGCACGGTACTTC | CASSQDLRGARYF | TRBJ2-5 | NA | NA | TRBV4-3
TGTGCCAGCAGTCCTGGCCTTTCCACCTACGAGCAGTACTTC | CASSPGLSTYEQYF | TRBJ2-7 | NA | NA | TRBV12-3/TRBV12-4